This T cell receptor beta chain comes out of a study of CD8+ T cells in alopecia areata. Looking at the study overall: Tofacitinib administration to treated patients was oral, at 5 to 10 mg twice daily.

Treatment specified: oral pan-JAK inhibitor, 5-10 mg twice daily. RNA was isolated and reverse transcribed to cDNA, the sequencing template. The protocol was immunoSEQ multiplex PCR, while the TCRdb copy is restricted to in-frame clones and leaves out a portion. The table lists about 180,000 clones, around half of them singletons, with 10% to 14% in the top ten. This sequence originates from a human donor with alopecia areata. Source: CD8+ T cells sorted from blood, taken at week 24, from a patient treated with tofacitinib.

The CDR3 bases are TGTGCCAGCAGGGAAACAGGGGGCTACGAGCAGTACTTC. Protein sequence: CASRETGGYEQYF. This chain joins TRBV6-1 and TRBJ2-7; 8 nucleotides align to TRBD1. Trimming at V came to 6 bases and at J to 3 bases, leaving 4 bases not matched to a gene. The CDR3 runs to 13 residues. The germline V gene has CDR1 MNHNS and CDR2 SASEGT.